This T cell receptor beta chain stems from a study of blood T cells in healthy people across ages. The CDR3 totals 16 residues. The germline V gene has CDR1 SEHNR and CDR2 FQNEAQ (reference sequence). Trimming cost V 1 base and J 2 bases, with 12 bases left between them. The second PCR ran about 6 to 12 cycles with a sample-barcoded 5' primer and J-beta primers. With 12 random nucleotides, a template-switch adaptor tagged each individual cDNA molecule. TCRdb passed the 5' RACE reads through MiXCR, listing each CDR3 protein once. There are some 1.4 million distinct CDR3 sequences in the sample; around two fifths occur only once, and 7.9% lies in the top ten.

The material sequenced was blood. The chain links TRBV7-9 to TRBJ2-4; D is uncertain. The receptor was derived from a woman between 18 and 29 years old in good health. CDR3 sequence: CASSLGPLITKNIQYF. The CDR3 DNA reads TGTGCCAGCAGCTTAGGGCCCCTCATAACCAAAAACATTCAGTACTTC.